Listed here are 24 T cell receptor beta chains from one sample, sequenced in a study of CD8+ T cells in alopecia areata. Extracted from the samples, RNA was reverse transcribed into cDNA to serve as the sequencing template. Here immunoSEQ multiplex PCR was the method, and the copy in TCRdb shows in-frame clones only, minus some. This sample carries about 64,000 clones, roughly 46% of them seen once, and the ten largest clones take roughly 51%. Material for sequencing was NKG2D-low CD8+ T cells sorted from blood. These receptor sequences come from a human donor with alopecia areata.

The chain links TRBV29-1 to TRBJ2-3; D gene ambiguous. The ends were cut back, 1 base at V and 7 bases at J, with 9 bases in the middle. Germline CDR1 SQVTM, CDR2 ANQGSEA. The CDR3 is made up of 12 amino acids. CDR3 DNA: TGCAGCGTTGAAGGGCCCCGATATACGCAGTATTTT. Its translation is CSVEGPRYTQYF.

This rearrangement joins TRBV28 to TRBJ2-1, with a tentative D call TRBD2 (6 bases). V was cut by 3 bases and J by 9 bases, with 9 bases left in between. The CDR3 loop spans 12 amino acids. Germline lookup yields CDR1 MDHEN and CDR2 SYDVKM. The CDR3 here is CASSFYGGEQFF. CDR3 DNA: TGTGCCAGCAGTTTTTACGGGGGTGAGCAGTTCTTC.

The chain uses TRBV29-1 and TRBJ2-5; D call uncertain. The DNA end is a closer match to TRBJ2-7, so the J assignment may be wrong. Germline V lookup: CDR1 SQVTM, CDR2 ANQGSEA. CDR3 length: 11 residues. CDR3 residues: CSVGDILEQYF. Written as DNA, the CDR3 is TGCAGCGTTGGTGACATTCTCGAGCAGTACTTC.

This clone has a single count. V gene TRBV29-1 combines with J gene TRBJ2-1; 11 bases align to TRBD2. CDR3 length: 12 amino acids. V gave up 6 bases and J gave up 9 bases; unmatched junction bases: 4. Germline CDR1 SQVTM, CDR2 ANQGSEA. The CDR3 here is CSVEGLAVEQFF. CDR3 nucleotide sequence: TGCAGCGTGGAGGGACTAGCGGTTGAGCAGTTCTTC.

The chain uses TRBV29-1 and TRBJ2-7, with 12 bases fitting TRBD2. Germline V gene sequence: CDR1 SQVTM, CDR2 ANQGSEA. The length of the CDR3 is 17 residues. V lost 6 bases to trimming and J lost 2 bases; unmatched junction nucleotides: 14. The CDR3: CSVLGTAGTSGPYEQYF. The DNA for the CDR3 is TGCAGCGTCTTAGGGACGGCCGGGACTAGCGGGCCCTACGAGCAGTACTTC.

This clone occurred a few times. The chain is built from TRBV29-1 and TRBJ1-2, with D possibly TRBD1 on 5 matching bases. CDR3 length equals 11 residues. The V end lost 3 bases, the J end lost 8 bases, and 10 bases lay between the germline ends. Germline V gene sequence: CDR1 SQVTM, CDR2 ANQGSEA. The CDR3: CSVEGREGYTF. The CDR3 coding sequence is TGCAGCGTTGAGGGCAGGGAGGGCTACACCTTC.

The chain carries TRBV4-3 and TRBJ2-1; TRBD2 aligns across 8 bases. Trimming cost V 3 bases and J 5 bases; bases outside gene matches: 9. CDR1 and CDR2 (germline): LGHNA, YSLEER. The CDR3 has 16 residues. Written as DNA, the CDR3 is TGCGCCAGCAGCCACCGTGCGGGGGGAATCAACAATGAGCAGTTCTTC. Protein sequence: CASSHRAGGINNEQFF.

This clone has a handful of counts. The J gene is TRBJ2-5, the V gene TRBV6-6; D not resolved. The length of the CDR3 is 14 residues. The germline V and J ends were trimmed by 4 bases and 5 bases, with 14 bases remaining between them. Germline V lookup: CDR1 MNHNY, CDR2 SVGAGI (reference sequence). The CDR3 bases are TGTGCCAGCAGTTCGATCGACCGGGTCGAGACCCAGTACTTC. Its protein is CASSSIDRVETQYF.

This rearrangement joins TRBV2 to TRBJ1-5; 8 nucleotides agree with TRBD1. Germline CDR1 SNHLY, CDR2 FYNNEI. V shed 5 bases, J shed 4 bases, and the junction held 16 bases outside the gene matches. CDR3 length: 18 amino acids. CDR3 residues: CASSSTTFDRGGNQPQHF. In DNA form, the CDR3 reads TGTGCCAGCAGTTCAACTACCTTCGACAGGGGTGGGAATCAGCCCCAGCATTTT.

This clone was seen more than once but under ten times. The chain has TRBV23-1 and TRBJ1-5, with no clear D. TRBV23-1 is reported as an ORF; its role is uncertain. The CDR3 runs to 13 residues. Trimming took off 4 bases at V and 6 bases at J, with 10 bases between the two ends. CDR3 nucleotide sequence: TGCGCCAGCAGTCCCGAGAGAAGTCAGCCCCAGCATTTT. It codes for CASSPERSQPQHF.

A few counts support this clone. The chain uses TRBV7-2 and TRBJ2-5; D is undetermined. The J call may not be correct, given that the DNA end is closer to TRBJ2-7. This CDR3 is built from 11 residues. The germline V gene encodes CDR1 SGHTA and CDR2 FQGNSA. CDR3 sequence (DNA): TGTGCCAGCAGCTTCACCTACGAGCAGTACTTC. As protein: CASSFTYEQYF.

The rearrangement joins TRBV2 to TRBJ2-7; D is unclear. V was trimmed by 3 bases and J by 2 bases, leaving 11 bases between them. Looked up from germline, CDR1 is SNHLY and CDR2 is FYNNEI. CDR3 length: 14 amino acids. Written as DNA, the CDR3 is TGTGCCAGCAGTGATGGGCCGACCCCCTACGAGCAGTACTTC. Protein sequence: CASSDGPTPYEQYF.

This clone was seen once. The chain joins TRBV2 to TRBJ2-1; D remains ambiguous. The CDR3 has 14 amino acids. CDR1 is SNHLY, CDR2 FYNNEI, per germline. V was trimmed by 6 bases and J by 6 bases, leaving 15 bases between them. CDR3 region: CASRDGRTPNEQFF. The CDR3 nucleotides read TGTGCCAGCAGGGATGGAAGGACCCCCAATGAGCAGTTCTTC.

There are a few counts of this clone. This chain's CDR3 is CASSSMGDSTEAFF. The CDR3 DNA sequence: TGTGCCAGCAGCTCGATGGGGGACAGCACTGAAGCTTTCTTT. The chain carries TRBV7-9 and TRBJ1-1; 7 bases are shared with TRBD1. The CDR3 is 14 amino acids. Germline values: CDR1 SEHNR, CDR2 FQNEAQ (reference sequence). The J segment lost 4 bases and the V segment lost 4 bases, leaving 6 bases of the junction unmatched.

This chain links TRBV29-1 with TRBJ2-4; TRBD1 aligns across 8 bases. V lost 6 bases to trimming and J lost 1 base; unmatched junction nucleotides: 5. The germline gives CDR1 SQVTM, CDR2 ANQGSEA. This CDR3 comprises 14 residues. CDR3 nucleotides: TGCAGCGTGCTGACAGGGGAGGCCAAAAACATTCAGTACTTC. Translating gives CSVLTGEAKNIQYF.

The J gene is TRBJ2-5, the V gene TRBV7-9; D possibly corresponds to TRBD2 (7 bases). V was shortened by 3 bases and J by 5 bases, with 13 bases between the two germline ends. CDR1 and CDR2 from the germline V gene are SEHNR and FQNEAQ (reference sequence). The CDR3 is 14 amino acids. CDR3 DNA sequence: TGTGCCAGCAGCTTCGGCGGGGGCCTGGAGACCCAGTACTTC. This translates into CASSFGGGLETQYF.

The chain combines TRBV7-9 with TRBJ2-7; D unresolved. CDR3 length: 13 residues. The germline V gene encodes CDR1 SEHNR and CDR2 FQNEAQ (reference sequence). The germline V and J ends were trimmed by 5 bases and 4 bases, with 12 bases remaining between them. CDR3 loop: CASSPSTGYEQYF. The CDR3 nucleotides read TGTGCCAGCAGCCCCTCGACCGGATACGAGCAGTACTTC.

This chain joins TRBV29-1 and TRBJ1-2; no clear D gene. This CDR3 region has 15 residues. V shed 3 bases and J shed 0 bases, with 14 bases lying between them. The germline gives CDR1 SQVTM, CDR2 ANQGSEA. Here the CDR3 reads CSVDGEGSSNYGYTF. CDR3 nucleotide sequence: TGCAGCGTTGACGGGGAAGGTTCTTCTAACTATGGCTACACCTTC.

The chain uses TRBV29-1 and TRBJ1-2; possible D gene TRBD1, 6 bases. The CDR3 has 12 amino acids. V dropped 3 bases and J dropped 6 bases, with 11 bases sitting between them. Germline CDR1 is SQVTM and CDR2 is ANQGSEA. CDR3 residues: CSVDRGTHGYTF. For the CDR3, the DNA is TGCAGCGTTGACAGGGGAACCCATGGCTACACCTTC.

This clone turned up a few times. This chain joins TRBV9 and TRBJ2-1, with D maybe TRBD2 (6 bases). The V gene lost 4 bases and the J gene lost 1 base, with 9 bases spanning the gap. This CDR3 has 14 residues. Germline CDR1 and CDR2: SGDLS and YYNGEE. As DNA, the CDR3 is TGTGCCAGCAGCCCGCGGGGATCCTACAATGAGCAGTTCTTC. Amino acid sequence: CASSPRGSYNEQFF.

The chain links TRBV29-1 to TRBJ2-5, with D possibly matching TRBD2 (5 bases). V was pared by 1 base and J by 5 bases, with 8 bases between. Germline-derived CDR1 and CDR2 are SQVTM and ANQGSEA. CDR3 length: 12 amino acids. The CDR3 coding sequence is TGCAGCGTTGAAGGGCGCGGGGAGACCCAGTACTTC. This sequence encodes CSVEGRGETQYF.

The rearrangement links TRBV30 to TRBJ2-5, with D perhaps TRBD1 (5 bases). V was pared by 7 bases and J by 7 bases, with 13 bases between. This CDR3 is 11 amino acids long. CDR1 and CDR2 from the germline V gene are GTSNPN and SVGIG (reference sequence). The CDR3 region is CASLIRGTQYF. CDR3 coding DNA: TGTGCCTCGCTAATAAGGGGGACCCAGTACTTC.

This chain joins TRBV2 and TRBJ2-5; 7 nucleotides agree with TRBD1. Matching the DNA end better, TRBJ2-7 makes the J call doubtful. Germline V CDR1 and CDR2: SNHLY, FYNNEI. CDR3 size: 14 residues. This CDR3 is CASTGTVTSYEQYF. CDR3 coding DNA: TGTGCCAGCACTGGGACAGTAACATCCTACGAGCAGTACTTC.

The gene calls are TRBV6-6 and TRBJ2-7; 9 bases fit TRBD2. The CDR3 has 16 residues. Per germline, CDR1 MNHNY and CDR2 SVGAGI (reference sequence). The trim removed 0 bases at V and 5 bases at J, leaving 8 bases unmatched. DNA of the CDR3: TGTGCCAGCAGTTACTCAATTGGCGGGAGGGCCGACGAGCAGTACTTC. The encoded protein is CASSYSIGGRADEQYF.